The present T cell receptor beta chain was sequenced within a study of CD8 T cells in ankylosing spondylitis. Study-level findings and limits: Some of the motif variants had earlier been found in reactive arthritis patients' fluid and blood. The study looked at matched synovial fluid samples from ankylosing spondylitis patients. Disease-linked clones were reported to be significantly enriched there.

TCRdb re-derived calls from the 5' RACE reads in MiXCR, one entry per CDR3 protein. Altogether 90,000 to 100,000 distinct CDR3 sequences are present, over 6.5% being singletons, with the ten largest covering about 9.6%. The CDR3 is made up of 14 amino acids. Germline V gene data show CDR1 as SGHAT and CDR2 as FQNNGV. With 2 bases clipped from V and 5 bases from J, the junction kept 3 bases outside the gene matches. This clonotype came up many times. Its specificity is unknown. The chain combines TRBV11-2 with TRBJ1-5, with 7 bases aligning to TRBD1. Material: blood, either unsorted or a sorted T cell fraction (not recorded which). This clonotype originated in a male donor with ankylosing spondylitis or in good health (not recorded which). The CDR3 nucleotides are TGTGCCAGCAGCTTACGGGACAGATATCAGCCCCAGCATTTT. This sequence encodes CASSLRDRYQPQHF.